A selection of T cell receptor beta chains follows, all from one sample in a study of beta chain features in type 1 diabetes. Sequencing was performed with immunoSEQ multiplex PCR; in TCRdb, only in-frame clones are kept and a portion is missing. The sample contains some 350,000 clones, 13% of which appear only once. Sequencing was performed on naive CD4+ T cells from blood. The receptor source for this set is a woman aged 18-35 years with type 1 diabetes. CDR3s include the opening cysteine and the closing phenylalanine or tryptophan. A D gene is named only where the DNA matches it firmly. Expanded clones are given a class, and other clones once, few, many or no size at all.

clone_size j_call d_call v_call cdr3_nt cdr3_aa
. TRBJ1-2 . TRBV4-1 TGCGCCAGCAGCCTGCGGTGGATGGATGGCTACACCTTC CASSLRWMDGYTF
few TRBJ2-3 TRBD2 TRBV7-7 TGTGCCAGCAGCCAGGGGACTAGCGGGAGCCCGCAGTATTTT CASSQGTSGSPQYF
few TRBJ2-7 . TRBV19 TGTGCCAGTAGTCGGCGGGACGGTACCTACGAGCAGTACTTC CASSRRDGTYEQYF
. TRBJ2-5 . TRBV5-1 TGCGCCAGCAGCTTGGATAAAGGTCGAAGAAGAGGGCAAGGAAGAGAGACCCAGTACTTC CASSLDKGRRRGQGRETQYF
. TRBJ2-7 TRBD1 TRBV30 TGTGCCTGGAGCCGGACAGGGTACGAGCAGTACTTC CAWSRTGYEQYF
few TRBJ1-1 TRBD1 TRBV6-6 TGTGCCAGCAGGTACGACAGGGGGTCCACTGAAGCTTTCTTT CASRYDRGSTEAFF
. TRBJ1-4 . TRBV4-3 TGCGCCAGCAGCCAAGATCCAGGTCGGGCCGGGAGGGAAAAACTGTTTTTT CASSQDPGRAGREKLFF
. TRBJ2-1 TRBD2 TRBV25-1 TGTGCCAGCAGTGAGTATAGCGGGATTTACAATGAGCAGTTCTTC CASSEYSGIYNEQFF
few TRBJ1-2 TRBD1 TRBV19 TGTGCCAGTATGGGGGACAGCCGTAACTATGGCTACACCTTC CASMGDSRNYGYTF
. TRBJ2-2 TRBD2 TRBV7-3 TGTGCCAGCAGCTTCACTAGCGGGAGAACCGGGGAGCTGTTTTTT CASSFTSGRTGELFF
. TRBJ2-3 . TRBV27 TGTGCCAGCCGCTTACAGGGCCCAGATACGCAGTATTTT CASRLQGPDTQYF
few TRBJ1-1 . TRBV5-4 TGTGCCAGCAGCTTGGTGGGCAGGCCAAACACTGAAGCTTTCTTT CASSLVGRPNTEAFF
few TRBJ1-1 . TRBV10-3 TGTGCCATCAGTGAGTCGGGGGCTGACAGGAACACTGAAGCTTTCTTT CAISESGADRNTEAFF
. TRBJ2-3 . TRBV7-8 TGTGCCAGCAGCCGCAATCACCCGAGTGACACAGATACGCAGTATTTT CASSRNHPSDTDTQYF
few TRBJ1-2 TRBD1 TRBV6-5 TGTGCCAGCAGTTGGACAGGGCTGGACTATGGCTACACCTTC CASSWTGLDYGYTF
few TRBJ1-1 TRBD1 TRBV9 TGTGCCAGCAGCGTTCAGACAGGGCTGAACACTGAAGCTTTCTTT CASSVQTGLNTEAFF
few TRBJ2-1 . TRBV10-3 TGTGCCATGCGACTAGACCTGTCCAATGAGCAGTTCTTC CAMRLDLSNEQFF
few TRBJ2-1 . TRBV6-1 TGTGCCAGCAGTGAACAGGCTTACAATGAGCAGTTCTTC CASSEQAYNEQFF
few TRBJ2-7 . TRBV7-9 TGTGCCAGCAGGCGGGCAGGAACGGGCGAGCAGTACTTC CASRRAGTGEQYF
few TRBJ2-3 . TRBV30 TGTGCCTGTCTCTCCCAATGGAGCGATACGCAGTATTTT CACLSQWSDTQYF
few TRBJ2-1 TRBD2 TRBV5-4 TGTGCCAGCAGCTTGGTGGCTAGCGGGAGGGGTGAGCAGTTCTTC CASSLVASGRGEQFF
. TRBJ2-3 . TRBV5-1 TGCGCCAGCAGCTTGGTAGCGGAGAGCACAGATACGCAGTATTTT CASSLVAESTDTQYF
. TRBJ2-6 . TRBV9 TGTGCCAGCAGCGACGCCGGGACAAGGAGCTCTGGGGCCAACGTCCTGACTTTC CASSDAGTRSSGANVLTF
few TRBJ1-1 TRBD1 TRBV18 TGTGCCAGCTCACTGACAGGGACCGAAGCTTTCTTT CASSLTGTEAFF
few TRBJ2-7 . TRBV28 TGTGCCAGCAGTCCACCCGGACTGAGCTACGAGCAGTACTTC CASSPPGLSYEQYF
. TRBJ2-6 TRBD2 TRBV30 TGTGCCTGGAGTGTAGGCGGGAGCGCCCCTGGGGCCAACGTCCTGACTTTC CAWSVGGSAPGANVLTF
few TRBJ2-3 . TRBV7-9 TGTGCCAGCAGCGCCCAGAATCGAGATACGCAGTATTTT CASSAQNRDTQYF
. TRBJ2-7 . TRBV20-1 TGCAGTGGCGGGCCTTACGAGCAGTACTTC CSGGPYEQYF
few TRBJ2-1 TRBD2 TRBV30 TGTGCCTGGAAACGGGAGGGCTCCTACAATGAGCAGTTCTTC CAWKREGSYNEQFF
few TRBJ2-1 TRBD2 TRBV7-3 TGTGCCAGCAGCCATGGACTAGCGAACAATGAGCAGTTCTTC CASSHGLANNEQFF
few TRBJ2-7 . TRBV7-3 TGTGCCAGCAGCTTATTTGGAGGGTATAGCGAGCAGTACTTC CASSLFGGYSEQYF
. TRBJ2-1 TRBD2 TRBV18 TGTGCCAGCTCACCTTTGGCGGGAGGGCCAGGATCCTACAATGAGCAGTTCTTC CASSPLAGGPGSYNEQFF
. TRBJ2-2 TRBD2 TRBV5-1 TGCGCCAGCAGCGTCGGGACTAGCGGGAGAGGCACCGGGGAGCTGTTTTTT CASSVGTSGRGTGELFF
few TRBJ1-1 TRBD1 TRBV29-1 TGCAGCGTCTCGGACAGGGCGAACACTGAAGCTTTCTTT CSVSDRANTEAFF
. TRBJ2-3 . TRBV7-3 TGTGCCAGCAGCTTAAGTGCTGGTAGCCTTGATACGCAGTATTTT CASSLSAGSLDTQYF
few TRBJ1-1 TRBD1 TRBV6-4 TGTGCCAGCAGCTACGACAGGGGCACTGAAGCTTTCTTT CASSYDRGTEAFF
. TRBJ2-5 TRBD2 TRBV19 TGTGCCAGTAGTGTCCGAGCGGGAGTTCAAGAGACCCAGTACTTC CASSVRAGVQETQYF
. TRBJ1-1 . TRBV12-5 TGTGCTAGTGGTTTGGTGGTGGGGCAACGGGACACTGAAGCTTTCTTT CASGLVVGQRDTEAFF
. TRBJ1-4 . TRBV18 TGTGCCAGCTCACCAGCAGGATTTTCAACTAATGAAAAACTGTTTTTT CASSPAGFSTNEKLFF
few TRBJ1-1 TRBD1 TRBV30 TGTGCCTGCCTGGGACAGGGGGCGACTGAAGCTTTCTTT CACLGQGATEAFF
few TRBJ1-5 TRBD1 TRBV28 TGTGCCAGCAGAGGACAGGAAAAAAATCAGCCCCAGCATTTT CASRGQEKNQPQHF
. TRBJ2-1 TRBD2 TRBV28 TGTGCCAGCAGTCCCCCAAGCGGGAGCTCCTACAATGAGCAGTTCTTC CASSPPSGSSYNEQFF
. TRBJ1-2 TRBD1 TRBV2 TGTGCCAGCCCGCTGGACAGGGCGAACTATGGCTACACCTTC CASPLDRANYGYTF
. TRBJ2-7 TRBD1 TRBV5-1 TGCGCCAGCAGCTTTTCCGGGACAGGGGCCTACGAGCAGTACTTC CASSFSGTGAYEQYF
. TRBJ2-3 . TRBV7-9 TGTGCCAGCAGCTTATTGGCCCGAGATACGCAGTATTTT CASSLLARDTQYF
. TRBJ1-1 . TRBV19 TGTGCCAGCCAGATGAACACTGAAGCTTTCTTT CASQMNTEAFF
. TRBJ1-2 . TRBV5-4 TGTGCCAGCAGCTTAGGGGGGGGCTATGGCTACACCTTC CASSLGGGYGYTF
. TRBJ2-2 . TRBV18 TGTGCCAGCTCACCACCCTCCCTGGCTTCCACCGGGGAGCTGTTTTTT CASSPPSLASTGELFF
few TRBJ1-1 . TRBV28 TGTGCCAGCAGTTTACAGGGATCGAACACTGAAGCTTTCTTT CASSLQGSNTEAFF
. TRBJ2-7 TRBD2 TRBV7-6 TGTGCCAGCAGCTCCACTACTAGCGGAGGGAGCTACGAGCAGTACTTC CASSSTTSGGSYEQYF
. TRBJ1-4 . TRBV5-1 TGCGCCAGCAGCCCCGCCGCCGGTGAAAAACTGTTTTTT CASSPAAGEKLFF
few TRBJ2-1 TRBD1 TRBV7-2 TGTGCCAGCAGCTCCCGACAGGGGGCCGGGAATGAGCAGTTCTTC CASSSRQGAGNEQFF
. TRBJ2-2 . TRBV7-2 TGTGCCAGCAGCCCACGGAGCACCGGGGAGCTGTTTTTT CASSPRSTGELFF
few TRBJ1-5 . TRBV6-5 TGTGCCAGCAGTTACCGGAGCAATCAGCCCCAGCATTTT CASSYRSNQPQHF
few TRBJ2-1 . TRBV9 TGTGCCAGCAGCGCTGGGACTAAGGGGGGCAATGAGCAGTTCTTC CASSAGTKGGNEQFF
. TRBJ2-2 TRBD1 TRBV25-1 TGTGCCAGCAGGGGGACAGGGGACACCGGGGAGCTGTTTTTT CASRGTGDTGELFF
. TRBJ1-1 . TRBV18 TGTGCCAGCTCACCCTCGCAACGCATCAGGTTGGAGAACACTGAAGCTTTCTTT CASSPSQRIRLENTEAFF
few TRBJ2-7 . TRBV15 TGTGCCACCAGCAGGGACTTCTACGAGCAGTACTTC CATSRDFYEQYF
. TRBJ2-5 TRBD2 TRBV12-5 TGTGCTAGTGGTAGCGGGAGTTTGGAGACCCAGTACTTC CASGSGSLETQYF